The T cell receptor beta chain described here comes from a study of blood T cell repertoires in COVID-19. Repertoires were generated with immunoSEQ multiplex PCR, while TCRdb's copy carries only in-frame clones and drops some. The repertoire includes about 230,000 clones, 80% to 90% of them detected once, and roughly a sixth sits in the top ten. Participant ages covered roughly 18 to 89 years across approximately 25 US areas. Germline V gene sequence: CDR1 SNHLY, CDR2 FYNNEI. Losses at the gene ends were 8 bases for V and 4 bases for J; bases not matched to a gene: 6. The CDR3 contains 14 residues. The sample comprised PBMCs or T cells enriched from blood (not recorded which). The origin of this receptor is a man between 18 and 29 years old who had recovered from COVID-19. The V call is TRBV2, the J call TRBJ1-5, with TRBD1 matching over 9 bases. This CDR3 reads CASARDRDNQPQHF. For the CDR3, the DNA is TGTGCCAGCGCCCGGGACAGGGATAATCAGCCCCAGCATTTT. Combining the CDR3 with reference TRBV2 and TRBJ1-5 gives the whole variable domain EPEVTQTPSHQVTQMGQEVILRCVPISNHLYFYWYRQILGQKVEFLVSFYNNEISEKSEIFDDQFSVERPDGSNFTLKIRSTKLEDSAMYFCASARDRDNQPQHFGDGTRLSIL.